The present T cell receptor beta chain was sequenced within a study of metastatic and nonmetastatic thyroid tumors (dated by TCRdb to the early 2020s). Background on the whole study: Repertoires were compared across peripheral blood and tumor or nodule tissue samples from malignant and benign thyroid patients.

This clone was observed at least ten times. Its binding antigen is unknown. No much larger clone is present one base from it, and per-base qualities are unavailable. The germline V gene gives CDR1 as MDHEN and CDR2 as SYDVKM. Its CDR3 holds 14 amino acids, cysteine through phenylalanine. Only CDR3 DNA is held: 42 bases, read in frame from base 1. After removal of 6 bases from V and 4 bases from J, the junction retains 8 bases not matched to a gene. Overall study results and their limits: In both blood and tumor samples, malignant tumors were reported to have significantly higher TCR beta diversity than benign nodules.

Library generation was performed with PCR. Sequenced on an Illumina HiSeq 4000. High-throughput sequencing was used to profile the TCR beta-chain CDR3 region of each patient. The paper's data handling went like this. Drawing on CDR3 differences between clinicopathological groups, the researchers built a classifier meant to tell apart patients with distant-metastatic papillary thyroid cancer. To measure repertoire diversity the researchers used the Shannon index, while the Morisita-Horn index served to gauge how similar the tumor and blood repertoires were. TCRdb reanalyzed the raw reads on its own, using fastp at Q25 for trimming and MiXCR for clone calling, and kept in-frame beta chains. In this record, the V and J calls reflect TCRdb's handling and not the investigators' own analysis. A total of 34,000 or so clones appear in this sample, roughly a fifth of them only once. The ten largest clones take up approximately 8.2% of the sample.

No treatment had been received by any patient before thyroid surgery. Using T-cell receptor beta sequencing, the researchers looked back retrospectively at clinical samples from patients, gathered between about 2011 and 2019. The rearranged chain carries TRBV28 and TRBJ1-1, with TRBD1 identical over 7 junction bases. Input material: blood. This TCR was sampled from a female donor with papillary thyroid cancer or a benign thyroid nodule (not recorded which). Some clones in this sample may be carry-over from other donors' samples. The nucleotide sequence reads as follows: TGTGCCAGCAGCCCTAACAGGGGAGGCACTGAAGCTTTCTTT. It translates as CASSPNRGGTEAFF.